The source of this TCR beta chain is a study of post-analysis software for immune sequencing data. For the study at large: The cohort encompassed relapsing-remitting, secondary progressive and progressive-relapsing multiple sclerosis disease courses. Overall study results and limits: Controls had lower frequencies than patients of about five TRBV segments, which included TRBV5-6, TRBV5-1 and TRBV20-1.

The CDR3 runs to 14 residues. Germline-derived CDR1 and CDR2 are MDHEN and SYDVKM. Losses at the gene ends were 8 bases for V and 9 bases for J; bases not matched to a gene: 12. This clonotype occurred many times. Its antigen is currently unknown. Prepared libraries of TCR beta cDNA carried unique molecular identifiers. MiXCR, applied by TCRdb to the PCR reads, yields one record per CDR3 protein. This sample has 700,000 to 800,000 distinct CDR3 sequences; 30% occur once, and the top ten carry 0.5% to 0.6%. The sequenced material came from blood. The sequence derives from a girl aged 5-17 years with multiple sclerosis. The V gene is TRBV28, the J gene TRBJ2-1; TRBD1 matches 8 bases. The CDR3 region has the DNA TGTGCCAGCCATTCCAGCGGACAGGGACCTGAGCAGTTCTTC. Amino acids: CASHSSGQGPEQFF.